This T cell receptor (beta chain) was profiled in a study of blood T cells in healthy people across ages. Study-level points and caveats: Observed TCR beta diversity showed a strong correlation with the percentage of naive T cells as measured by flow cytometry.

Note on this clonotype: Antigen specificity is unknown.

Germline trimming cut 3 bases from V and 4 bases from J; bases unmatched to any gene: 10. Germline CDR1 is SGHKS and CDR2 is YYEKEE (reference sequence). CDR3 size: 17 residues. Then a second PCR, running roughly 7 to 11 cycles, was carried out with a sample-barcoded 5' primer and a J-beta primer mix. TCRdb re-derived calls from the 5' RACE reads in MiXCR, one entry per CDR3 protein. The sample lists about 280,000 distinct CDR3 sequences, 27% seen once, with approximately 29% in the top ten. The gene calls are TRBV5-5 and TRBJ2-5, with TRBD2 matching 12 bases. What was sequenced was blood. The sequence was obtained from a woman in her seventies in good health. The CDR3 reads CASSSRTSGVRIETQYF. In DNA form, the CDR3 reads TGTGCCAGCAGCTCAAGGACTAGCGGGGTGAGGATAGAGACCCAGTACTTC.